Following are 4 T cell receptor beta chains from one sample sequenced in a study of pediatric ulcerative colitis. Method: immunoSEQ multiplex PCR; TCRdb's copy keeps in-frame clones and lacks some. The profile covers roughly 18,000 clones, with roughly 74% appearing a single time and 6% to 7% taken by the ten largest. Rectal tissue came from one to two pinch biopsies taken at colonoscopy. Sequencing used gut tissue. The receptors stem from a boy between 5 and 17 years old with moderate ulcerative colitis.

This clone was seen a few times. The chain links TRBV6-5 to TRBJ1-1; D unclear. The CDR3 consists of 14 residues. The germline V gene has CDR1 MNHEY and CDR2 SVGAGI. V lost 6 bases and J lost 1, with 12 bases in between. The CDR3 DNA follows: TGTGCCAGCAGAGAAATACCAGGGAACACTGAAGCTTTCTTT. This codes for CASREIPGNTEAFF.

This chain joins TRBV10-3 and TRBJ2-5, with D uncertain. Germline-derived CDR1 and CDR2 are ENHRY and SYGVKD. Trimming took 3 bases from V and 0 from J, leaving 11 bases between them. CDR3 length equals 15 residues. This chain's CDR3 is CAISEPGPNQETQYF. In DNA, the CDR3 is TGTGCCATCAGTGAACCCGGACCAAACCAAGAGACCCAGTACTTC.

The chain uses TRBV7-8 and TRBJ2-2; TRBD1 agrees at 7 bases. The CDR3 spans 14 residues. Germline assignment: CDR1 SGHVS and CDR2 FQNEAQ. After removal of 5 bases from V and 3 bases from J, the junction contained 3 bases not matched to a gene. The CDR3 loop is CASSDRVDTGELFF. Here the CDR3 DNA reads TGTGCCAGCAGCGACAGGGTCGACACCGGGGAGCTGTTTTTT.

CDR3 in amino acids: CASSPDSWDTQYF. The CDR3 DNA follows: TGTGCCAGCAGCCCAGATTCGTGGGATACGCAGTATTTT. The J gene is TRBJ2-3, the V gene TRBV11-3; D unclear. Germline CDR1 reads SGHNT; CDR2 reads YENEEA. Trimming shortened V by 5 bases and J by 6 bases, and 12 bases separated the two germline ends. CDR3 length: 13 amino acids.